The rows below give T cell receptor beta chains drawn from one sample of a study of blood T cell repertoires in COVID-19. Generated by immunoSEQ multiplex PCR, the TCRdb table keeps only in-frame clones and is missing some. The sample has hundreds of thousands of clones; nearly 90% are singletons. The sample was peripheral blood. These receptors were collected from a woman in her 40s with COVID-19, enrolled during active disease. The CDR3 runs from the conserved cysteine through the conserved F or W. D genes are given only for firm matches.

V,D,J,DNA,CDR3
TRBV28,NA,TRBJ2-5,TGTGCCACCAGAAGGGGGGGCGACCAAGAGACCCAGTACTTC,CATRRGGDQETQYF
TRBV19,NA,TRBJ1-2,TGTGCCGTCGGCTTCCCCTGGACCGGGTGGGGAGGCGGTAGCGATGGCTACACCTTC,CAVGFPWTGWGGGSDGYTF
TRBV5-4,NA,TRBJ2-7,TGTGCCAGCAGCTCCCCGGGACTCCTCTACGAGCAGTACTTC,CASSSPGLLYEQYF
TRBV5-4,NA,TRBJ1-1,TGTGCCAGCAGCTTGGGTGGCCAGATGAACACTGAAGCTTTCTTT,CASSLGGQMNTEAFF
TRBV28,NA,TRBJ1-4,TGTGCCAGCAAGGATCCAGGGGCAAATGAAAAACTGTTTTTT,CASKDPGANEKLFF
TRBV2,NA,TRBJ2-5,TGTGCCAGCAGTGATGCCGCGAGGGAGACCCAGTACTTC,CASSDAARETQYF
TRBV28,NA,TRBJ1-5,TGTGCCAGCAGTTCCACTAATCAGCCCCAGCATTTT,CASSSTNQPQHF
TRBV28,NA,TRBJ1-2,TGTGCCAGCAGTCAGGGAGGCTATGGCTACACCTTC,CASSQGGYGYTF
TRBV18,TRBD1,TRBJ2-2,TGTGCCAGCTCACCATTGACAGGGGGCGAGACCGGGGAGCTGTTTTTT,CASSPLTGGETGELFF
TRBV19,TRBD1,TRBJ1-2,TGTGCCAGTAGTATATTCGGGACAGCTAACTATGGCTACACCTTC,CASSIFGTANYGYTF
TRBV21-1,NA,TRBJ1-2,TGTGCCAGCAGCAAACCCGGGACAGACTATGGCTACACCTTC,CASSKPGTDYGYTF
TRBV7-9,NA,TRBJ2-7,TGTGCCAGCAGCTTCCGGGACGAGCAGTACTTC,CASSFRDEQYF
TRBV6-5,TRBD2,TRBJ2-1,TGTGCCAGCAGTTACTCGATAGCGGGAGAGGACAATGAGCAGTTCTTC,CASSYSIAGEDNEQFF
TRBV28,TRBD1,TRBJ1-5,TGTGCCAGCAGTCGACAGGGTGTGGGGGGCCCCCAGCATTTT,CASSRQGVGGPQHF
TRBV27,TRBD1,TRBJ1-1,TGTGCCAGCAGTTTATCACCCCCAGGGGGCCCGAACACTGAAGCTTTCTTT,CASSLSPPGGPNTEAFF
TRBV19,NA,TRBJ2-7,TGTGCCAGTAGTATGGGGCCAAGATCCTACGAGCAGTACTTC,CASSMGPRSYEQYF